Listed below are T cell receptor beta chains from one sample, sequenced in a study of CD8 T cells in ankylosing spondylitis. TCRdb re-analysed the 5' RACE reads in MiXCR, keeping a single row per CDR3 protein. The repertoire holds around 39,000 distinct CDR3 sequences, 16% seen once, with around 50% in the top ten. Sequencing input: blood. The receptor source for this set is a male donor with ankylosing spondylitis or in good health (not recorded which). The CDR3 runs from the conserved cysteine through the conserved F or W. The listing skips clone size in some rows; elsewhere it reads once, few, many or a size class.

abundance	len	v_gene	j_gene	CDR3aa
-	17	TRBV5-6	TRBJ2-2	CASSKPGQGLFTGELFF
-	15	TRBV25-1	TRBJ2-5	CASSPQWVGAETQYF
-	18	TRBV7-3	TRBJ2-2	CASSLPGTRGPGTGELFF
-	14	TRBV5-1	TRBJ2-1	CASSSGLADNEQFF
few	12	TRBV7-8	TRBJ2-2	CASSLLSGELFF
few	12	TRBV29-1	TRBJ2-7	CSVPAGTYEQYF
few	14	TRBV5-5	TRBJ2-5	CASSPFTGEETQYF
few	12	TRBV6-2/TRBV6-3	TRBJ2-1	CASSRLGYEQFF
few	14	TRBV29-1	TRBJ2-1	CSGTDWTSSNEQFF
few	11	TRBV5-1	TRBJ2-1	CASRDYNEQFF
-	13	TRBV11-2	TRBJ1-1	CASSYRKNTEAFF
many	11	TRBV7-6	TRBJ2-7	CASSPGGEQYF
few	15	TRBV7-2	TRBJ2-1	CASSLGQPSYNEQFF
-	15	TRBV28	TRBJ2-3	CASSPGPRRTDTQYF
-	15	TRBV25-1	TRBJ2-1	CASSPLAGGQVEQFF
-	12	TRBV28	TRBJ2-2	CASQDNTGELFF
-	16	TRBV6-1	TRBJ1-2	CASRKGATGFDYGYTF
-	12	TRBV13	TRBJ2-1	CASSLGLLDQFF
-	13	TRBV7-2	TRBJ1-1	CASSLRRGTEAFF
-	15	TRBV5-1	TRBJ2-2	CASSLSGTSLRELFF
-	13	TRBV5-1	TRBJ2-7	CASSSTGNYEQYF
-	14	TRBV9	TRBJ1-3	CASSVQSSGNTIYF
-	16	TRBV6-6	TRBJ2-3	CASSYGGGAHTDTQYF
-	17	TRBV20-1	TRBJ2-3	CSAIRGGTSGRTDTQYF
-	15	TRBV29-1	TRBJ2-1	CSVEGAPGLYNEQFF
-	14	TRBV6-2/TRBV6-3	TRBJ2-3	CASNLLSGDDTQYF
few	12	TRBV4-2	TRBJ1-2	CASSQDDGGYTF
-	14	TRBV5-1	TRBJ2-1	CASSPDREGGRQFF
-	14	TRBV6-1	TRBJ2-7	CASREAGSTYEQYF
-	13	TRBV5-1	TRBJ2-3	CASSFNSTDTQYF
few	17	TRBV29-1	TRBJ2-1	CSVRDRPGLAGGLEQFF
many	17	TRBV28	TRBJ2-5	CASSFAQTRDIVGTQYF
-	16	TRBV20-1	TRBJ2-5	CSALLRTSGVEETQYF
-	17	TRBV21-1	TRBJ2-2	CASSKTLVRTNTGELFF
-	13	TRBV20-1	TRBJ2-4	CSARPEGPNIQYF
-	12	TRBV28	TRBJ1-1	CASIVAGTAAFF
-	15	TRBV6-2/TRBV6-3	TRBJ2-7	CASSYSEGANYEQYF
-	12	TRBV11-2	TRBJ2-3	CASSLARRTQYF
few	18	TRBV5-1	TRBJ2-1	CASSLLRGLAKEGNEQFF
-	16	TRBV20-1	TRBJ2-3	CSARERPLASTDTQYF
few	13	TRBV28	TRBJ2-7	CASSLLTSYEQYF
-	12	TRBV12-3/TRBV12-4	TRBJ1-1	CASSMTSTEAFF
-	17	TRBV4-1	TRBJ2-6	CASSQADVPSGANVLTF
medium-sized	16	TRBV5-1	TRBJ2-2	CASSLAGQGNTGELFF
few	15	TRBV20-1	TRBJ2-2	CSAKKTSAGTGELFF
few	11	TRBV29-1	TRBJ2-3	CSVGPPDTQYF